This T cell receptor beta chain was captured by sequencing in a study of shared clonotypes between healthy human individuals (dated by TCRdb to 2018 to 2021). With respect to the entire study: Three men and two women, aged 18 to 49 years, made up the cohort. Per donor, three plates each were used for CD4 naive and CD4 memory, two for CD8 naive, and one for CD8 memory. Blood TCR repertoires of a handful of healthy adults were deeply sequenced to estimate repertoire size and the extent of clonotype sharing between individuals. Different laboratories and diverse techniques were used to prepare libraries and sequence TCR repertoires, to increase sequencing depth and limit assay-specific biases. Between about 0.94 and 10 billion PBMCs per donor were obtained by leukapheresis. What the work shows at the level of the full study, not this receptor alone: About 5% of naive CD4, more than 3% of naive CD8, about 2.1% of memory CD4, and about 0.4% of memory CD8 clonotypes were shared across several donors. Naive subsets generally had larger estimated clonotype richness than memory subsets did. Pairwise subsampling led to the expectation that sequencing depth would affect the degree of clonotype sharing among donors. Only blood was sampled, and tissue TCR repertoires likely differ from those in blood. The small number of donors limited the genetic and exposure-history diversity represented. Rarefaction of sorted-subset datasets indicated incomplete sequencing despite the large sequencing depth. Clonotypes shared by all four sorted-subset donors showed higher generation probabilities than non-shared clonotypes.

Using the deep immunoSEQ assay, multiplex PCR amplified TCR CDR3 regions from genomic DNA. Genomic DNA extracted from each cell subset was distributed evenly over all wells of several immunoSEQ 96-well plates, and each plate served as one replicate. Each replicate PCR for sorted subsets received roughly 0.2 ug genomic DNA, equal to around 32,000 T cell genomes. Purified libraries were quantified with a Qubit 3.0 fluorometer, sized on a Bioanalyzer 2100, and re-quantified with the KAPA Library Quantification kit. Every immunoSEQ 96-well plate was sequenced on a separate single-read 150-cycle Illumina NextSeq 550 flow cell. On the study's bioinformatics: Because the immunoSEQ output held only junctional sequences and lacked quality scores, the filtering could not match the filtering applied to full-length reads. To assign V/J genes and CDR3, sequences were annotated against IMGT germline references using PyIR, a Python wrapper for IgBLAST v1.9. Reads with weak V/J assignments (E-value above 1e-6), missing CDR3, stop codons, out-of-frame junctions, or ambiguous translated residues were removed. V3J clonotypes were defined as sequences sharing the same inferred V gene, J gene, and CDR3 amino acid sequence. To compute the percentage overlap between repertoires, the number of shared unique clonotypes was divided by the size of the smaller repertoire. Richness of each repertoire was evaluated using RTK rarefaction, the Chao1 estimator, and Recon v2.1 estimates of unobserved clonotypes. For all TCRbeta clonotypes obtained by the gDNA method from a handful of donors, generation probabilities were computed with OLGA. TCRdb carries this immuneACCESS record with in-frame sequences only. Its versions omit some clonotypes, under half of them owing to an unresolved V gene in the studies checked, with the rest unexplained. The V and J calls and clone size were taken over from that table, and D and trimming were inferred from the DNA. Here the sample has about 2.1 million clones; 90% to 95% occur a single time. The biggest ten clones account for over 1.5% of the sample.

The CDR3 has 15 amino acids, counting the end cysteine and phenylalanine. The only DNA kept is the CDR3, 45 bases in frame from the first base. Trimming takes 6 bases from V and 2 bases from J, and the germline ends sit 14 bases apart. CDR1 MNHNS and CDR2 SASEGT are derived from the germline V gene. CD8 naive samples were obtained by positive selection for CCR7 among CD45RO-negative cells, yielding a CD45RA+CCR7+ population from which TemRA cells were excluded. The donors were healthy, HIV-negative adults with no recently reported acute infections or vaccinations. Every donor was a Caucasian adult residing in Nashville, Tennessee, USA. Blood was collected by leukapheresis, and PBMCs were isolated by Ficoll-Histopaque density gradient centrifugation and then cryopreserved in liquid nitrogen vapor phase. Analytical flow cytometry was used to check the purity and quantity of every magnetically sorted T cell population. From each sorted fraction, genomic DNA was isolated and quantified by UV absorbance on a Nanodrop 2000c.

Note on this clone: The clone's antigen remains unknown. The sample holds no much larger clone one base away, and base qualities are not on file.

Material: naive CD8+ T cells from PBMCs. Sample cell subset or site, as interpreted from the label and publication: CD45RA+CCR7+. The chain is made from TRBV6-1 and TRBJ1-3; TRBD1 might be the D gene, on 6 matching bases. This receptor was identified in a man in his late teens or twenties in good health. Some clones in this sample may be carry-over from other donors' samples. CDR3 reads: CASRKTRGTGNTIYF. The nucleotide sequence reads as follows: TGTGCCAGCAGGAAAACCAGGGGTACTGGAAACACCATATATTTT.